These 8 T cell receptor beta chains were sequenced from one sample in a study of shared clonotypes between healthy human individuals. Some clones are missing from TCRdb's copy, which holds only in-frame ones; the method was immunoSEQ multiplex PCR. The table lists about 700,000 clones, around 92% of them singletons. Naive CD8 cells lacked CD45RO and underwent positive selection for CCR7, leaving out terminally differentiated effector memory CD45RA+ cells. Specimen: naive CD8+ T cells sorted from blood. The receptors shown here come from a man aged 25 to 40 in good health.

Concerning this clone itself: Other DNA sequences in the sample encode the same CDR3. The chain carries TRBV9 and TRBJ1-2, with unresolved D. Trimming pared 4 bases from V and 5 bases from J, leaving 9 bases between. The CDR3 covers 12 residues. Germline-derived CDR1 and CDR2 are SGDLS and YYNGEE. Here the CDR3 reads CASSLNSYGYTF. The DNA for the CDR3 is TGTGCCAGCAGCCTAAACAGTTATGGCTACACCTTC.

This clone was recorded once. The chain recombines TRBV5-4 with TRBJ1-2, with 9 positions matching TRBD1. The trim removed 1 base at V and 3 bases at J, leaving 1 base unmatched. Germline V gene data show CDR1 as SGHNT and CDR2 as YYREEE (reference sequence). The length of the CDR3 is 14 residues. The CDR3 DNA reads TGTGCCAGCAGCTTGTGGACAGGGGACTATGGCTACACCTTC. Its translation is CASSLWTGDYGYTF. The variable domain in full, completed from reference TRBV5-4 and TRBJ1-2, reads ETGVTQSPTHLIKTRGQQVTLRCSSQSGHNTVSWYQQALGQGPQFIFQYYREEENGRGNFPPRFSGLQFPNYSSELNVNALELDDSALYLCASSLWTGDYGYTFGSGTRLTVV.

The chain uses TRBV5-1 and TRBJ2-7, with 12 bases that match TRBD2. The germline V gene encodes CDR1 SGHRS and CDR2 YFSETQ. This CDR3 contains 17 residues. Unmatched junction bases numbered 4, after V lost 0 bases and J lost 0 bases. CDR3: CASSLDTSGRSSYEQYF. DNA for the CDR3: TGCGCCAGCAGCTTGGATACTAGCGGGAGGAGCTCCTACGAGCAGTACTTC.

The rearrangement joins TRBV5-4 to TRBJ2-1, with TRBD2 identical over 10 bases. The CDR3 covers 14 residues. J was trimmed by 7 bases and V by 2 bases; bases with no gene match: 3. Per the germline V gene, CDR1 is SGHNT and CDR2 is YYREEE (reference sequence). In DNA form, the CDR3 reads TGTGCCAGCAGCTTCGGGACTAGCGCTAATGAGCAGTTCTTC. Residues: CASSFGTSANEQFF.

The chain carries TRBV7-9 and TRBJ2-2; D is tentatively TRBD1 or TRBD2 (6 bases each). The germline V gene has CDR1 SEHNR and CDR2 FQNEAQ (reference sequence). The CDR3 covers 16 residues. V lost 4 bases and J lost 1, with 13 bases in between. The CDR3 sequence is CASSSGGGENTGELFF. The CDR3 bases are TGTGCCAGCAGCTCCGGGGGCGGGGAGAACACCGGGGAGCTGTTTTTT.

The V and J genes are TRBV11-2 and TRBJ2-4; 8 bases align to TRBD1. Trimming took 3 bases from V and 9 from J; bases not matched to a gene: 4. Germline V gene data show CDR1 as SGHAT and CDR2 as FQNNGV. This CDR3 comprises 13 residues. This CDR3 reads CASSFPDRVIQYF. CDR3 DNA: TGTGCCAGCAGCTTTCCGGACAGGGTCATTCAGTACTTC.

This chain joins TRBV4-1 and TRBJ2-1, with 9 bases identical to TRBD2. After removal of 3 bases from V and 5 bases from J, the junction contained 8 bases not matched to a gene. The germline V gene encodes CDR1 MGHRA and CDR2 YSYEKL. This CDR3 spans 16 amino acids. The CDR3 sequence: CASSHPGTSRDNEQFF. In DNA form, the CDR3 reads TGCGCCAGCAGCCACCCCGGGACTAGCCGAGACAATGAGCAGTTCTTC.

The rearrangement uses TRBV9 and TRBJ2-7; 8 nucleotides align to TRBD2. Per the germline V gene, CDR1 is SGDLS and CDR2 is YYNGEE. The CDR3 totals 14 residues. The ends lost 0 bases at V and 7 bases at J; junction bases unmatched: 6. This chain's CDR3 is CASSVGLATWEQYF. CDR3 in DNA: TGTGCCAGCAGCGTAGGACTAGCGACTTGGGAGCAGTACTTC. Complete variable domain (other parts from reference TRBV9 and TRBJ2-7): DSGVTQTPKHLITATGQRVTLRCSPRSGDLSVYWYQQSLDQGLQFLIQYYNGEERAKGNILERFSAQQFPDLHSELNLSSLELGDSALYFCASSVGLATWEQYFGPGTRLTVT.